The entry that follows covers one T cell receptor beta chain sequence. The antigen remains undetermined. The V end was cut by 5 bases, the J end by 4 bases, with 14 bases between. The CDR3 runs to 13 residues. From germline, CDR1 is GTSNPN and CDR2 SVGIG (reference sequence). This sample is drawn from a study of cytomegalovirus exposure and HLA in healthy donors. Study at large: Previous work identified roughly 120 million unique TCR beta sequences from around 170 million T cells. Inside one of the first data releases sat around 77 million unique TCRs taken from HLA-typed donors.

Regarding the study as a whole: CMV serostatus was the only recorded immune exposure for donors. In all likelihood, a cluster of highly shared sequence variants was a sequencing artifact.

The PCR made use of 60 Vbeta and 13 Jbeta primers. The assay was immunoSEQ multiplex PCR, and TCRdb's table has in-frame clones only and misses some. In the table there are 150,000 or so clones, about 70% of which are singletons. The TCR sequence derives from a man aged 30 to 45 in good health and CMV-seropositive. Sequencing input: PBMCs. The chain uses TRBV30 and TRBJ1-2; D might be TRBD1 (6 bases). In DNA form, the CDR3 reads TGTGCCTGGGGTTCACAGGGAATCTATGGCTACACCTTC. Translation gives CAWGSQGIYGYTF. The variable domain in full, completed from reference TRBV30 and TRBJ1-2, reads SQTIHQWPATLVQPVGSPLSLECTVEGTSNPNLYWYRQAAGRGLQLLFYSVGIGQISSEVPQNLSASRPQDRQFILSSKKLLLSDSGFYLCAWGSQGIYGYTFGSGTRLTVV.